In this sample, the clone carrying this T cell receptor beta chain turned up once. Its specificity is not known. These data come from a study of T cells after posttransplantation cyclophosphamide. Study-wide results and caveats: Donor-recipient repertoire similarity was low at 1-2 months, rising over year one. Recipient CMV seropositivity and CMV reactivation strongly tracked TRB clonality. TRB overlap between skin or GI tissue T cells and blood was limited.

The CDR3 covers 15 residues. Germline CDR1 SGHAT, CDR2 FQNNGV. V lost 1 base, J lost 8 bases, and 17 bases lay in between. Here immunoSEQ multiplex PCR was the method, and the copy in TCRdb shows in-frame clones only, minus some. The table includes approximately 16,000 clones, about nine tenths detected once. Control samples came 1 year after myeloablative marrow transplants with methotrexate plus calcineurin inhibitor. This specimen consisted of PBMCs, obtained after an allogeneic stem cell transplant with a calcineurin inhibitor and methotrexate. This receptor was taken from a male patient aged 45 to 59 who received an allogeneic stem cell transplant from an unrelated donor, was CMV-positive, and had chronic GVHD only. Some of these T cells may belong to the graft donor. The chain has TRBV11-2 and TRBJ1-2, with TRBD1 as a possible D gene (6 bases). CDR3 in amino acids: CASSLGSPGQGGYTF. The CDR3 DNA follows: TGTGCCAGCAGCTTAGGGTCCCCGGGACAAGGCGGCTACACCTTC.